The T cell receptor (beta chain) described here comes from a study of blood T cell repertoires in COVID-19 (TCRdb year 2020). Background on the whole study: The collaborator samples originated in the United States, Italy and Spain and spanned the acute and convalescent phases of COVID-19. Samples were obtained from the ongoing ImmuneRACE study (first 160 participants) and from about 1,300 subjects provided by 6 global collaborators. Nearly every sample came with metadata listing a de-identified subject ID, COVID-19 status, age in years and sex. Subjects who had been exposed to COVID-19, were actively infected with it, or had recovered from it provided the deeply sampled blood TCRbeta repertoires that made up the dataset. The repertoires were released in a freely available public database intended as a resource for research on the immune response to SARS-CoV-2. Where available, HLA class I and class II types were taken from metadata supplied by the sample provider and were not determined by assay-based typing. The material from the prospective study consisted of cDNA or gDNA derived from T cells, B-cell-depleted T cells, or PBMCs.

CDR1 and CDR2, per the germline V gene, are SNHLY and FYNNEI. Reading from cysteine to phenylalanine, the CDR3 counts 15 amino acids. Left in the record is the CDR3 DNA by itself, 45 bases read in frame from the first base. V and J are trimmed by 8 bases and 7 bases, and the gene matches miss 10 bases of the junction. One collaborating source in Seattle enrolled patients during active infection and followed them longitudinally through the course of disease. Collaborating institutions collected whole blood in K2EDTA tubes following their own protocols. For TCRbeta analysis, collaborator samples were shipped as frozen whole blood, as isolated PBMCs, or as DNA extracted from either sample type. On this clone itself: The antigen this receptor binds is unknown. No quality values exist for individual bases; no much larger clone is one base distant.

The immunoSEQ Assay, a bias-controlled multiplex PCR, was used to amplify TCRbeta CDR3 regions from genomic DNA. As for the original processing: The number of nucleated cells in each sample was estimated by amplification of reference gene primers within the assay. Sequence reads were collapsed and filtered to measure the absolute abundance of every unique TCRbeta CDR3 rearrangement. For each sample, productive Simpson clonality was calculated as the square root of Simpson's diversity index over productive rearrangements. Held by TCRdb, this immuneACCESS table contains in-frame sequences only and omits some clones. Under half of the omission traces to an unresolved V gene where checked; the cause of the rest is unknown. V, J and clone size derive from that table, while D and trimming were established from the DNA sequence. The sample table shows 350,000 or so clones, and approximately 89% are seen once. The ten largest clones add up to roughly 10% of the sample.

Overall study outcomes, separate from this receptor: The quantity of clinical and demographic metadata differed by source and by participant and was supplied without curation.

The chain joins TRBV2 to TRBJ1-4, with 10 bases in between that match TRBD1. The sample was peripheral blood. The source of this sequence is a woman aged 25 to 39 with COVID-19, enrolled during active disease. The DNA sequence is TGTGCCAGCTCCCGATCGACAGGGGGCGGTGAAAAACTGTTTTTT. The translation is CASSRSTGGGEKLFF.